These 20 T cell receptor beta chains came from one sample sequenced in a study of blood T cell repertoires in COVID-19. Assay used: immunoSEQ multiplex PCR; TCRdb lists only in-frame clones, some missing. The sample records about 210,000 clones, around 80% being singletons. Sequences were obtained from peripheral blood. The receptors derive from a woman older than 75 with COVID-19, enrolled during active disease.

Written as DNA, the CDR3 is TGTGCCAGCAACATCTCGGGGGGCGGGGGTGAGCAGTACTTC. It yields the protein CASNISGGGGEQYF. The chain employs TRBV28 and TRBJ2-7; TRBD2 is a possible D gene (7 bases). Trimming stripped 7 bases from V and 7 bases from J, with 20 bases between. CDR1 MDHEN and CDR2 SYDVKM come from the germline V gene. The CDR3 runs 14 residues. Drawing the rest from reference TRBV28 and TRBJ2-7, the complete variable domain is DVKVTQSSRYLVKRTGEKVFLECVQDMDHENMFWYRQDPGLGLRLIYFSYDVKMKEKGDIPEGYSVSREKKERFSLILESASTNQTSMYLCASNISGGGGEQYFGPGTRLTVT.

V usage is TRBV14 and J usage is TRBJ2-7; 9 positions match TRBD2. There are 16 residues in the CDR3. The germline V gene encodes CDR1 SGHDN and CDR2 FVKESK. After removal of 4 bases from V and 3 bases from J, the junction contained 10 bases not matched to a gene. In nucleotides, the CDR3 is TGTGCCAGCAGCCCTCAAACGGCGGGGGGGCGCTACGAGCAGTACTTC. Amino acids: CASSPQTAGGRYEQYF.

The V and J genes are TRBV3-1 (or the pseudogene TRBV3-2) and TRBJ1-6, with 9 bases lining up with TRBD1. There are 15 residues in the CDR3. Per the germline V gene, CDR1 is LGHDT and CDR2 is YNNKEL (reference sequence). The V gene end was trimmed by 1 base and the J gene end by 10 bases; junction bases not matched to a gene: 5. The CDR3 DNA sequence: TGTGCCAGCAGCCAAGTCGGGACAGGGAGGTCACCCCTCCACTTT. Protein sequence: CASSQVGTGRSPLHF.

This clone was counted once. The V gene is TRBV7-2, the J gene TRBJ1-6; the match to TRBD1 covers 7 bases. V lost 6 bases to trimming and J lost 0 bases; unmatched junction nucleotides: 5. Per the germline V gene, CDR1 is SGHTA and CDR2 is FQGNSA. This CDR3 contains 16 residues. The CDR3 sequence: CASRLQGSSYNSPLHF. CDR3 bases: TGTGCCAGCAGACTACAGGGGAGCTCCTATAATTCACCCCTCCACTTT.

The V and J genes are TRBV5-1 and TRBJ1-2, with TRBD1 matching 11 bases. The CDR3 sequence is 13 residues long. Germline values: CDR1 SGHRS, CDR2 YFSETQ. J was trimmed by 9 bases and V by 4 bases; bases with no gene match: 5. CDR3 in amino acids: CASSNGQGASYTF. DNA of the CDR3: TGCGCCAGCAGCAATGGACAGGGGGCAAGCTACACCTTC. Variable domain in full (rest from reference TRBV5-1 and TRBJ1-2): KAGVTQTPRYLIKTRGQQVTLSCSPISGHRSVSWYQQTPGQGLQFLFEYFSETQRNKGNFPGRFSGRQFSNSRSEMNVSTLELGDSALYLCASSNGQGASYTFGSGTRLTVV.

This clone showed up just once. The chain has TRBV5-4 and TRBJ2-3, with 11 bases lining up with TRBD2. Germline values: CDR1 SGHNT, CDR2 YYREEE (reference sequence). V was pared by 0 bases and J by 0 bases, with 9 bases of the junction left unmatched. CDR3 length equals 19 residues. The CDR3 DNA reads TGTGCCAGCAGCTTGGCCAGGGCTAGCGGGGGGTTTAGCACAGATACGCAGTATTTT. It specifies CASSLARASGGFSTDTQYF.

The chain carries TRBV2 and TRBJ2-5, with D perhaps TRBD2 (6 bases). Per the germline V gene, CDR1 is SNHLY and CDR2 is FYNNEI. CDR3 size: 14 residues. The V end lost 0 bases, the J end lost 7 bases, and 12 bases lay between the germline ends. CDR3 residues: CASSEALATGTQYF. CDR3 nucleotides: TGTGCCAGCAGTGAAGCACTAGCAACGGGGACCCAGTACTTC.

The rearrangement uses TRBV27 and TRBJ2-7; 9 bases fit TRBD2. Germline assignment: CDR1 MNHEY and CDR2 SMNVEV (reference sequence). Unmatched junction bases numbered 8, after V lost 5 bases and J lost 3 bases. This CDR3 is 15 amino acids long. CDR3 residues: CASSVSGGALYEQYV. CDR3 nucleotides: TGTGCCAGCAGTGTTAGCGGGGGAGCCCTCTACGAGCAGTACGTC.

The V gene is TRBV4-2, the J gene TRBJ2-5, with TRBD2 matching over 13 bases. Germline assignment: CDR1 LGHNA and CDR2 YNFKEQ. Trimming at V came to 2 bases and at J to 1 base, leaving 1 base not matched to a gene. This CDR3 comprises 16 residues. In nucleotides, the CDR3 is TGTGCCAGCAGCCAACGACTAGCGGGGGGCCAAGAGACCCAGTACTTC. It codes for CASSQRLAGGQETQYF.

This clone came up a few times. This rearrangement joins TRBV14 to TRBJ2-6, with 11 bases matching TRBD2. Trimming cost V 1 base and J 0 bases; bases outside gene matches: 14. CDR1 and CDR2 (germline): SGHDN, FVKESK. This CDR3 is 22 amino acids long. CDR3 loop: CASSQGVSGGAPIFSGANVLTF. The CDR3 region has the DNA TGTGCCAGCAGCCAAGGGGTTAGCGGGGGGGCCCCCATCTTCTCTGGGGCCAACGTCCTGACTTTC. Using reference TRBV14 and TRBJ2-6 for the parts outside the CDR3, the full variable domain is EAGVTQFPSHSVIEKGQTVTLRCDPISGHDNLYWYRRVMGKEIKFLLHFVKESKQDESGMPNNRFLAERTGGTYSTLKVQPAELEDSGVYFCASSQGVSGGAPIFSGANVLTFGAGSRLTVL.

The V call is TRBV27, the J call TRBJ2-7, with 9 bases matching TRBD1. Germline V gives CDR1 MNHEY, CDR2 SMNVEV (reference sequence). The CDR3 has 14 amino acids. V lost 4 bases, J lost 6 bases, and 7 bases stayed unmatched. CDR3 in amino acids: CASSYGTGSGEQYV. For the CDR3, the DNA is TGTGCCAGCAGTTACGGGACAGGGTCAGGCGAGCAGTACGTC.

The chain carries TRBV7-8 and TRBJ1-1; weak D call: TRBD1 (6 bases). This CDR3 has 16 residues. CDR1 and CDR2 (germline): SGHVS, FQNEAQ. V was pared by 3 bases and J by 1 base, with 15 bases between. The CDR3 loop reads CASSFSAEQGNTEAFF. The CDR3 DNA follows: TGTGCCAGCAGCTTCTCTGCTGAACAGGGGAACACTGAAGCTTTCTTT.

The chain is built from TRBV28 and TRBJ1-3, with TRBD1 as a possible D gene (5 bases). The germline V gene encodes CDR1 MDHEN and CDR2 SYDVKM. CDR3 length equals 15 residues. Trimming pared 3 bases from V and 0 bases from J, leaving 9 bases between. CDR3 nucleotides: TGTGCCAGCAGTTTGGGGGGGAGCTCTGGAAACACCATATATTTT. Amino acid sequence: CASSLGGSSGNTIYF.

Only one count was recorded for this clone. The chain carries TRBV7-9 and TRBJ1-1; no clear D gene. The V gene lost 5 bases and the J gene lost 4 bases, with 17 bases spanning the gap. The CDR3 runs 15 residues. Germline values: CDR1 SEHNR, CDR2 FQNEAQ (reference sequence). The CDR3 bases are TGTGCCAGCAGCCGTAGAGGCGAGGGAGGCACTGAAGCTTTCTTT. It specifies CASSRRGEGGTEAFF. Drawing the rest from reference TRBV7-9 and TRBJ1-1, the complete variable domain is DTGVSQNPRHKITKRGQNVTFRCDPISEHNRLYWYRQTLGQGPEFLTYFQNEAQLEKSRLLSDRFSAERPKGSFSTLEIQRTEQGDSAMYLCASSRRGEGGTEAFFGQGTRLTVV.

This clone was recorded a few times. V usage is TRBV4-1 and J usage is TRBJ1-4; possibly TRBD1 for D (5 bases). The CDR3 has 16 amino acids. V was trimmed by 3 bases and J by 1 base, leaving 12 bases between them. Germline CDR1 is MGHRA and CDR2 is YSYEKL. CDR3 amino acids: CASSQDTGGTNEKLFF. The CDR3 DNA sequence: TGCGCCAGCAGCCAGGACACGGGGGGAACTAATGAAAAACTGTTTTTT.

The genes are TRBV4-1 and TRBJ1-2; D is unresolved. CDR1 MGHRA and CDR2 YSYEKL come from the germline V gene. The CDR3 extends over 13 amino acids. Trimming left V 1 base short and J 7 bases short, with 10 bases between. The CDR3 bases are TGCGCCAGCAGCCAAGGGACCGAGGGTGGCTACACCTTC. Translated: CASSQGTEGGYTF.

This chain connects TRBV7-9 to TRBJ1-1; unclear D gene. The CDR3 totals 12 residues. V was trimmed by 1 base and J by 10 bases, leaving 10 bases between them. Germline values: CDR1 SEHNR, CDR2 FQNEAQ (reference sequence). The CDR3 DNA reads TGTGCCAGCAGCTTAGGGTTATTCGGAGCTTTCTTT. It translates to CASSLGLFGAFF.

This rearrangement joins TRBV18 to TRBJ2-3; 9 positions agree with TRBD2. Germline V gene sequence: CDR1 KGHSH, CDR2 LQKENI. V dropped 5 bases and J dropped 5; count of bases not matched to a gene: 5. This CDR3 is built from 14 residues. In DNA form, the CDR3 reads TGTGCCAGCTCATCCGGCGGGAGGGGAGATACGCAGTATTTT. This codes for CASSSGGRGDTQYF.

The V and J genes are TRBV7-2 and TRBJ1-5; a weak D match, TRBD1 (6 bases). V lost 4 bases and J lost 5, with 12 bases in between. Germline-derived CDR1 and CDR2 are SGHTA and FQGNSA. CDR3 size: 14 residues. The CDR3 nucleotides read TGTGCCAGCAGCTCACAGGGTCAAGATCAGCCCCAGCATTTT. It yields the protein CASSSQGQDQPQHF.

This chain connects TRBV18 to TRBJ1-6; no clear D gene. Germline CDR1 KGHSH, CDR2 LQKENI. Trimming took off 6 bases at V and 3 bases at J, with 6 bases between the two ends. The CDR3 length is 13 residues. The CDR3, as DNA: TGTGCCAGCTCCACGGGCTATAATTCACCCCTCCACTTT. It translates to CASSTGYNSPLHF.